One T cell receptor beta chain is described in this entry. Its antigen remains unknown. TCRdb re-called the 5' RACE reads and catalogs CDR3 proteins one per entry, DNA excluded. This sample's clone table lists about 380,000 distinct CDR3 sequences. Germline CDR1 KGHSH, CDR2 LQKENI. The CDR3 is 14 amino acids. This sample stems from a study of monozygotic twins with inflammatory bowel disease. Overall study results and limits: The co-twins with IBD showed lower TCRbeta diversity (inverse Simpson) than their healthy siblings.

Whole blood served as the source of total RNA, and no T cell sorting took place. Material: blood. This TCR was sampled from a human donor with ulcerative colitis or Crohn's disease, or a healthy co-twin of an affected twin (not recorded which). The gene calls are TRBV18 and TRBJ1-5; the TCRdb call, TRBD1, lacks DNA for checking. The CDR3 loop is CASSPDRVGQPQHF.